Following are 24 T cell receptor beta chains from one sample sequenced in a study of T cells in Graves' hyperthyroidism and ophthalmopathy. Amplification of TCR beta CDR3 regions was performed using RNA transcripts as template. Primed by the HTBI set, a first-round RT-PCR was run on the TCR CDR3. TCRdb itself ran the multiplex PCR reads through MiXCR, one entry per CDR3 protein. The sample carries about 760,000 distinct CDR3 sequences, approximately 40% recorded once. Sequenced input: blood. The receptors originated from a woman aged 40 to 55 with Graves' hyperthyroidism.

V usage is TRBV7-4 and J usage is TRBJ1-1; D is undetermined. V gave up 5 bases and J gave up 12 bases, with 19 bases separating them. The CDR3 extends over 13 amino acids. From germline, CDR1 is SGHVT and CDR2 SQSDAQ. The CDR3 spells CASSQLVGSWPFF. In DNA, the CDR3 is TGTGCCAGCAGCCAACTCGTTGGATCTTGGCCTTTCTTT.

Details on this clonotype: This could be a read error, since a much larger clone is one nucleotide away. V and J are TRBV9 and TRBJ1-1; D uncertain. This CDR3 is 14 amino acids long. The germline CDR1 and CDR2 sequences are SGDLS and YYNGEE. V dropped 3 bases and J dropped 3 bases, with 12 bases sitting between them. The CDR3 nucleotides are TGTGCCAGCAGCGAAGGGCACCAGGACACTGAAGCTTTCTTT. Residues: CASSEGHQDTEAFF.

The chain uses TRBV20-1 and TRBJ2-5; TRBD2 aligns across 15 bases. Per germline, CDR1 DFQATT and CDR2 SNEGSKA (reference sequence). V lost 4 bases, J lost 5 bases, and 11 bases stayed unmatched. The CDR3 spans 17 residues. The CDR3 DNA reads as TGCAGTGCTAAGTCGGGACTAGCGGGAGGAGGTCTGGAGACCCAGTACTTC. This codes for CSAKSGLAGGGLETQYF.

The chain couples TRBV12-3 or TRBV12-4 to TRBJ1-1, with TRBD1 as a possible D gene (6 bases). The germline V and J ends were trimmed by 5 bases and 4 bases, with 14 bases remaining between them. This CDR3 is built from 14 residues. CDR3 in DNA: TGTGCCAGCAGTGTTAAAACAGGGCGCACTGAAGCTTTCTTT. Its protein product is CASSVKTGRTEAFF.

V is TRBV2 and J is TRBJ1-6; 10 bases are a match to TRBD1. The trim removed 5 bases at V and 10 bases at J, leaving 8 bases unmatched. This CDR3 is built from 15 residues. Germline V gene data show CDR1 as SNHLY and CDR2 as FYNNEI. This CDR3 is CASSWRDRGGSPLHF. CDR3 nucleotide sequence: TGTGCCAGCAGTTGGCGGGACAGGGGAGGATCACCCCTCCACTTT.

This clonotype was observed a handful of times. The V gene is TRBV5-1, the J gene TRBJ2-7, with 10 bases that match TRBD2. CDR1 SGHRS and CDR2 YFSETQ come from the germline V gene. V lost 0 bases, J lost 3 bases, and 3 bases stayed unmatched. The CDR3 runs 15 residues. CDR3 residues: CASSLVLAGNYEQYF. The DNA for the CDR3 is TGCGCCAGCAGCTTGGTACTAGCGGGAAACTACGAGCAGTACTTC.

There are many counts of this clonotype. The DNA for the CDR3 is TGTACCAGCAGCTCCGGACAGCCGTATAGCAATCAGCCCCAGCATTTT. Residues: CTSSSGQPYSNQPQHF. The chain recombines TRBV7-2 with TRBJ1-5, with D possibly matching TRBD1 (6 bases). CDR1 is SGHTA and CDR2 is FQGNSA in the germline V gene. The CDR3 is 16 amino acids. V gave up 4 bases and J gave up 0 bases, with 13 bases separating them. Full variable domain (remainder filled in from reference TRBV7-2 and TRBJ1-5): GAGVSQSPSNKVTEKGKDVELRCDPISGHTALYWYRQSLGQGLEFLIYFQGNSAPDKSGLPSDRFSAERTGGSVSTLTIQRTQQEDSAVYLCTSSSGQPYSNQPQHFGDGTRLSIL.

J is TRBJ2-7 and V is TRBV19; 8 bases agree with TRBD1. Germline values: CDR1 LNHDA, CDR2 SQIVND (reference sequence). The ends lost 4 bases at V and 3 bases at J; junction bases unmatched: 8. The CDR3 covers 15 residues. The CDR3 sequence: CASSKGTGGIYEQYF. CDR3 coding DNA: TGTGCCAGTAGTAAGGGGACAGGTGGTATCTACGAGCAGTACTTC.

This clonotype was picked up a small number of times. Here the CDR3 DNA reads TGTGCCAGCAGCCTGAGGTGGCCTCCGGAGACCCAGTACTTC. Amino acid sequence: CASSLRWPPETQYF. The rearrangement links TRBV11-2 to TRBJ2-5, with D uncertain. CDR1 SGHAT and CDR2 FQNNGV come from the germline V gene. V dropped 5 bases and J dropped 5 bases, with 15 bases sitting between them. This CDR3 region has 14 residues.

This clonotype was recorded many times. The chain employs TRBV12-3 or TRBV12-4 and TRBJ1-4, with D unclear. The CDR3 covers 12 residues. Between the trimmed V and J ends, which lost 5 bases and 8 bases, there was a span of 9 bases. CDR3 amino acids: CASSPQSEKLFF. In DNA, the CDR3 is TGTGCCAGCAGTCCCCAGTCCGAAAAACTGTTTTTT.

Only a few counts were recorded for this clonotype. The V gene is TRBV7-9, the J gene TRBJ1-5; TRBD1 agrees at 9 bases. V trimming: 1 base; J trimming: 7 bases; junction bases outside the gene matches: 14. The CDR3 totals 18 residues. Per germline, CDR1 SEHNR and CDR2 FQNEAQ (reference sequence). The DNA of the CDR3 is TGTGCCAGCAGCTTAGATCTAGGGGAGGACAGGGGAGGGCAGCCCCAGCATTTT. This sequence encodes CASSLDLGEDRGGQPQHF.

This chain uses TRBV6-5 with TRBJ2-7; 11 nucleotides match TRBD2. Looked up from germline, CDR1 is MNHEY and CDR2 is SVGAGI. V lost 5 bases, J lost 3 bases, and 6 bases stayed unmatched. The CDR3 consists of 15 residues. The DNA of the CDR3 is TGTGCCAGCAGTCCTCAAGGACTAGCGGGCTACGAGCAGTACTTC. It codes for CASSPQGLAGYEQYF.

This chain uses TRBV25-1 with TRBJ2-3, with D possibly being TRBD2 (5 bases). V shed 2 bases and J shed 9 bases, with 18 bases lying between them. Germline assignment: CDR1 MGHDK and CDR2 SYGVNS. This CDR3 contains 15 residues. This CDR3 reads CASSETGLGYRTQYF. CDR3 nucleotide sequence: TGTGCCAGCAGTGAAACTGGACTGGGATATCGGACGCAGTATTTT.

This clonotype showed up just a few times. The chain combines TRBV6-6 with TRBJ2-7; possibly TRBD1 for D (6 bases). This CDR3 contains 13 residues. Trimming took off 4 bases at V and 1 base at J, with 8 bases between the two ends. Germline CDR1 and CDR2: MNHNY and SVGAGI (reference sequence). CDR3 coding DNA: TGTGCCAGCAGTTCACAGGGTTCCTACGAGCAGTACTTC. The encoded protein is CASSSQGSYEQYF.

About this clonotype itself: One end of the junction does not line up with germline, which may come from a read error. This chain links TRBV2 with TRBJ1-2, with D tentatively TRBD1 (6 bases). CDR3 length equals 16 residues. Germline lookup yields CDR1 SNHLY and CDR2 FYNNEI. Written as DNA, the CDR3 is TGTGCCAGCAGAAGGACGAGGACAGACGGAGTCTATGGCTGCACCTTC. Translation gives CASRRTRTDGVYGCTF.

The chain recombines TRBV10-3 with TRBJ2-5; 11 nucleotides align to TRBD2. Germline V CDR1 and CDR2: ENHRY, SYGVKD. CDR3 size: 14 residues. J lost 5 bases, V lost 5 bases, and 4 bases had no gene match. The CDR3 region is CAISRLAGTETQYF. The CDR3 coding sequence is TGTGCCATCAGTCGACTAGCGGGAACGGAGACCCAGTACTTC.

This clonotype was seen a few times. The V and J genes are TRBV6-6 and TRBJ1-2; tentatively, D is TRBD1 (5 bases). This CDR3 is built from 18 residues. The germline V gene encodes CDR1 MNHNY and CDR2 SVGAGI (reference sequence). Trimming removed 7 bases at V and 0 bases at J, with 24 bases between. CDR3 in DNA: TGTGCCAGCATGATCACGGGGGTCCGCGCTTCAGCTAACTATGGCTACACCTTC. Residues: CASMITGVRASANYGYTF.

In its sample, this clonotype was seen a few times. The genes are TRBV20-1 and TRBJ2-5; 7 nucleotides agree with TRBD2. The germline V gene encodes CDR1 DFQATT and CDR2 SNEGSKA (reference sequence). This CDR3 contains 13 residues. The J segment lost 3 bases and the V segment lost 3 bases, leaving 4 bases of the junction unmatched. CDR3 DNA: TGCAGTGCTAGTAAAGCGGGGAAAGAGACCCAGTACTTC. Protein product: CSASKAGKETQYF.

This clonotype was recorded many times. The V gene is TRBV6-5, the J gene TRBJ1-3; D not certain. The CDR3 runs to 10 residues. CDR1 is MNHEY and CDR2 is SVGAGI in the germline V gene. Trimming shortened V by 8 bases and J by 8 bases, and 7 bases separated the two germline ends. The CDR3 spells CASGRDTIYF. CDR3 sequence (DNA): TGTGCCAGCGGGCGGGACACCATATATTTT.

The rearrangement joins TRBV9 to TRBJ1-1; TRBD1 matches at 8 bases. V gave up 0 bases and J gave up 6 bases; unmatched junction bases: 4. This CDR3 has 14 amino acids. The germline V gene encodes CDR1 SGDLS and CDR2 YYNGEE. The CDR3 is CASSVGGQGAEAFF. For the CDR3, the DNA is TGTGCCAGCAGCGTAGGTGGACAGGGCGCTGAAGCTTTCTTT.

This clonotype occurred many times. The CDR3 DNA sequence: TGTGCCAGCAGCCTATGGACAGCCGAGACCCAGTACTTC. This sequence encodes CASSLWTAETQYF. The chain couples TRBV7-2 to TRBJ2-5, with a possible D match to TRBD1 (6 bases). Trimming removed 5 bases from V and 5 bases from J, with 12 bases in between. CDR1 is SGHTA, CDR2 FQGNSA, per germline. The CDR3 sequence is 13 residues long.

With regard to this clonotype: The junction shows a germline mismatch at one end, possibly a read error. This chain uses TRBV7-2 with TRBJ1-3, with D perhaps TRBD1 (5 bases). CDR3 size: 15 residues. CDR1 and CDR2 (germline): SGHTA, FQGNSA. In nucleotides, the CDR3 is TGCGCCAGCAGCCAAGAGACAGCCTCTGGAAACACCATATATTTT. This gives the protein CASSQETASGNTIYF.

Only a few counts were recorded for this clonotype. This chain joins TRBV6-5 and TRBJ2-6; TRBD2 is a possible D gene (5 bases). The CDR3 contains 18 residues. Germline V lookup: CDR1 MNHEY, CDR2 SVGAGI. Trimming cost V 2 bases and J 0 bases, with 14 bases left between them. The CDR3: CASSYRAGRRSGANVLTF. CDR3 DNA: TGTGCCAGCAGTTACAGGGCGGGCCGCCGCTCTGGGGCCAACGTCCTGACTTTC.

This clonotype was observed many times. The chain couples TRBV6-2 or TRBV6-3 to TRBJ2-7; D could derive from TRBD1 or TRBD2 (5 bases each). There are 14 residues in the CDR3. V was pared by 4 bases and J by 4 bases, with 14 bases between. Germline-derived CDR1 and CDR2 are MNHEY and SVGEGT. The CDR3 nucleotides are TGTGCCAGCAGTTCCCAACGGGGCCTATACGAGCAGTACTTC. Residues: CASSSQRGLYEQYF.